This T cell receptor beta chain stems from a study of cytomegalovirus exposure and HLA in healthy donors. Study overall: The approximately 120 validation repertoires were produced on the same platform as the 670 or so repertoires of the first cohort. This was reported in a later analysis. Study outcomes and limitations: Associated with cytomegalovirus, according to the listing, were 164 TCR beta chains. In vitro data verified a few CMV-associated chains as specific for CMV antigens. Accounts indicate the classifier identified cytomegalovirus status with strong specificity and sensitivity.

Germline CDR1 MDHEN, CDR2 SYDVKM. This CDR3 is built from 14 residues. V lost 3 bases to trimming and J lost 8 bases, with 16 bases between them. Measured with immunoSEQ multiplex PCR; TCRdb has only the in-frame clones, and not every one. Among 220,000 or so clones listed, over 80% were seen once. This clone was found a few times. Its matching antigen is unknown. The sample comprised PBMCs. The sequence was obtained from a woman aged 25 to 39 in good health and CMV-seropositive. The gene calls are TRBV28 and TRBJ1-2; weak D call: TRBD1 (5 bases). CDR3 sequence: CASSFPVTVGGYTF. DNA for the CDR3: TGTGCCAGCAGTTTCCCCGTGACAGTGGGCGGCTACACCTTC.